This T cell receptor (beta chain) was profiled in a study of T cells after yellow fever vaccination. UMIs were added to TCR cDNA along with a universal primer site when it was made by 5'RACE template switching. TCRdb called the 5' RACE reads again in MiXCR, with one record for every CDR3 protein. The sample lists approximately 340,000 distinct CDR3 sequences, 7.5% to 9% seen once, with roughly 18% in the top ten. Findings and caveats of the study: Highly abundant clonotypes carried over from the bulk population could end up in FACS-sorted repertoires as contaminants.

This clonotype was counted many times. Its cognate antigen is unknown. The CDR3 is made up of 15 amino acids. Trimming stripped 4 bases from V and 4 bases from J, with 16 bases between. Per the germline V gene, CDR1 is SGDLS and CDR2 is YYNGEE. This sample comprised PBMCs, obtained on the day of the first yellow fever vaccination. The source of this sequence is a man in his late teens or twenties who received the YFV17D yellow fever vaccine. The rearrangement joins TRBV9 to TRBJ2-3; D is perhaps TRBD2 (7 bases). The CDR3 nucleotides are TGTGCCAGCAGCCCGAGGGAGGGGGTTGCAGATACGCAGTATTTT. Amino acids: CASSPREGVADTQYF.